The 25 T cell receptor beta chains below all came from one sample that was sequenced in a study of OX40 agonist ivuxolimab in advanced cancers. The library came from the immunoSEQ multiplex PCR assay. This is the immuneACCESS table as TCRdb keeps it, with only in-frame sequences that have V and J called. A part of the clones is gone; compared with another copy, unresolved V genes explain less than half, and the rest is unexplained. The sample table shows more than 45,000 clones, and around 87% are seen once. The top ten constitute 10% to 12% of the sample. This sample comprised CD4+ or CD8+ T cells sorted from blood, obtained in a trial of the OX40 agonist ivuxolimab. These receptors all stem from an adult with an advanced solid tumor such as melanoma, head and neck, liver or kidney cancer.

V usage is TRBV4-3 and J usage is TRBJ2-3, with D uncertain. V lost 0 bases and J lost 0, with 10 bases in between. CDR3 length equals 16 residues. Germline lookup yields CDR1 LGHNA and CDR2 YSLEER. The CDR3 is CASSQDEYISTDTQYF. The DNA for the CDR3 is TGCGCCAGCAGCCAAGATGAGTACATTAGCACAGATACGCAGTATTTT.

V is TRBV5-8 and J is TRBJ1-2; D is perhaps TRBD1 (5 bases). Trimming took 6 bases from V and 13 from J, leaving 22 bases between them. The V gene's germline CDR1 is SGHTS and CDR2 YDEGEE. This CDR3 is 13 amino acids long. The CDR3 nucleotides read TGTGCCAGCAAGACGAGGGACGGGAGATGGCCCACCTTC. It specifies CASKTRDGRWPTF.

As for this clone: Relative to the germline gene, one junction end is altered; a read error may explain this. The V gene is TRBV6-5, the J gene TRBJ2-1; a weak D match, TRBD2 (5 bases). The CDR3 extends over 12 amino acids. Germline CDR1 is MNHEY and CDR2 is SVGAGI. CDR3 sequence (DNA): TGTGCCGGCAGTTACCCGGGGAGAGAGCAGTTCTTC. Translating gives CAGSYPGREQFF.

V gene TRBV4-1 combines with J gene TRBJ2-2, with D possibly TRBD1 on 6 matching bases. CDR1 and CDR2 from the germline V gene are MGHRA and YSYEKL. Trimming pared 4 bases from V and 0 bases from J, leaving 9 bases between. The CDR3 extends over 15 amino acids. The CDR3 sequence: CASSPTGSNTGELFF. The CDR3 coding sequence is TGCGCCAGCAGCCCTACAGGGTCGAACACCGGGGAGCTGTTTTTT.

CDR3 amino acids: CASSSRDSEDADTQYF. The CDR3 DNA is TGCGCCAGCAGCTCCCGGGACTCCGAAGACGCAGATACGCAGTATTTT. V usage is TRBV5-1 and J usage is TRBJ2-3; D possibly corresponds to TRBD2 (6 bases). Germline V gene lookup returns CDR1 SGHRS and CDR2 YFSETQ. The CDR3 is 16 residues long. The V end lost 3 bases, the J end lost 4 bases, and 18 bases lay between the germline ends.

The chain uses TRBV5-1 and TRBJ1-4; D gene uncertain. Trimming cost V 4 bases and J 10 bases, with 14 bases left between them. Germline loops: CDR1 SGHRS, CDR2 YFSETQ. The CDR3 runs to 13 residues. The CDR3 DNA follows: TGCGCCAGCAGCCCGGGTCAACGGGGAAAACTGTTTTTT. Translated: CASSPGQRGKLFF. The full variable domain, in which reference TRBV5-1 and TRBJ1-4 provide the parts outside the CDR3, is KAGVTQTPRYLIKTRGQQVTLSCSPISGHRSVSWYQQTPGQGLQFLFEYFSETQRNKGNFPGRFSGRQFSNSRSEMNVSTLELGDSALYLCASSPGQRGKLFFGSGTQLSVL.

V usage is TRBV28 and J usage is TRBJ2-5, with 9 nucleotides matching TRBD2. Trimming removed 3 bases from V and 0 bases from J; junction bases left unmatched: 5. The CDR3 extends over 16 amino acids. In germline, CDR1 is MDHEN, CDR2 SYDVKM. The CDR3 sequence is CASSFALAGHQETQYF. The CDR3 nucleotides are TGTGCCAGCAGTTTCGCCCTAGCGGGACACCAAGAGACCCAGTACTTC.

In its sample, this clone was seen a few times. J is TRBJ2-7 and V is TRBV2; D is unclear. CDR1 and CDR2 (germline): SNHLY, FYNNEI. V lost 6 bases and J 3 bases, leaving 15 bases between the germline ends. This CDR3 contains 14 residues. CDR3: CASSYTKGGYEQYF. The CDR3 bases are TGTGCCAGCAGCTATACAAAAGGCGGCTACGAGCAGTACTTC.

The chain uses TRBV7-9 and TRBJ1-1, with a weak D call TRBD1 (6 bases). In germline, CDR1 is SEHNR, CDR2 FQNEAQ (reference sequence). The CDR3 spans 15 residues. Between the trimmed V and J ends, which lost 4 bases and 4 bases, there was a span of 16 bases. CDR3 DNA: TGTGCCAGCAGCTCTCGGGGGGCTGGGGGCACTGAAGCTTTCTTT. Its translation is CASSSRGAGGTEAFF.

The V and J genes are TRBV2 and TRBJ1-2; D remains ambiguous. The V end was cut by 7 bases, the J end by 0 bases, with 9 bases between. Germline V gene sequence: CDR1 SNHLY, CDR2 FYNNEI. The CDR3 has 13 amino acids. The CDR3 reads CASTPAANYGYTF. CDR3 coding DNA: TGTGCCAGCACCCCGGCAGCTAACTATGGCTACACCTTC.

This sequence joins TRBV7-9 and TRBJ2-5; TRBD2 might be the D (6 bases). The CDR3 is 15 residues long. Germline V gives CDR1 SEHNR, CDR2 FQNEAQ (reference sequence). Trimming removed 6 bases from V and 5 bases from J, with 19 bases in between. As DNA, the CDR3 is TGTGCCAGCAGTTTGAGGAGGGGCTCATGGGAGACCCAGTACTTC. Amino acid sequence: CASSLRRGSWETQYF.

Only a few counts were recorded for this clone. This chain joins TRBV19 and TRBJ1-6; 9 nucleotides line up with TRBD1. Germline V gene lookup returns CDR1 LNHDA and CDR2 SQIVND (reference sequence). The CDR3 covers 16 residues. V was clipped by 5 bases and J by 7 bases; unmatched bases: 9. CDR3 sequence: CASSLPGTGKNSPLHF. For the CDR3, the DNA is TGTGCCAGTAGTTTGCCCGGGACAGGGAAGAATTCACCCCTCCACTTT.

The V call is TRBV7-2, the J call TRBJ1-1; D possibly corresponds to TRBD1 (5 bases). Trimming stripped 9 bases from V and 0 bases from J, with 11 bases between. CDR3 length: 13 residues. From germline, CDR1 is SGHTA and CDR2 FQGNSA. The CDR3 nucleotides read TGTGCCAGAAGGGGCTCGATGAACACTGAAGCTTTCTTT. It yields the protein CARRGSMNTEAFF.

This chain joins TRBV4-3 and TRBJ1-4; D not resolved. CDR1 and CDR2 from the germline V gene are LGHNA and YSLEER. Deletions cut 1 base from V and 5 bases from J, with 11 bases between. The CDR3 contains 15 residues. This CDR3 reads CASSQVAVKNEKLFF. The CDR3 DNA reads as TGCGCCAGCAGCCAAGTAGCCGTCAAAAATGAAAAACTGTTTTTT.

This chain uses TRBV6-1 with TRBJ2-7; unclear D gene. Deletions cut 0 bases from V and 1 base from J, with 4 bases between. CDR1 MNHNS and CDR2 SASEGT come from the germline V gene. The CDR3 consists of 13 residues. The CDR3 protein is CASSEANSYEQYF. In DNA form, the CDR3 reads TGTGCCAGCAGTGAAGCAAATTCCTACGAGCAGTACTTC.

The V and J genes are TRBV2 and TRBJ1-1; D unresolved. Trimming shortened V by 7 bases and J by 0 bases, and 3 bases separated the two germline ends. The CDR3 runs to 11 residues. CDR1 SNHLY and CDR2 FYNNEI come from the germline V gene. The CDR3 coding sequence is TGTGCCAGCAATATGAACACTGAAGCTTTCTTT. Protein sequence: CASNMNTEAFF. Supplemented by reference TRBV2 and TRBJ1-1, the full variable domain reads EPEVTQTPSHQVTQMGQEVILRCVPISNHLYFYWYRQILGQKVEFLVSFYNNEISEKSEIFDDQFSVERPDGSNFTLKIRSTKLEDSAMYFCASNMNTEAFFGQGTRLTVV.

This chain connects TRBV4-1 to TRBJ2-7; D might be TRBD2 (5 bases). The CDR3 has 13 residues. Germline V gene sequence: CDR1 MGHRA, CDR2 YSYEKL. The V end was cut by 4 bases, the J end by 6 bases, with 13 bases between. The CDR3 here is CASSPGLLREQYF. DNA of the CDR3: TGCGCCAGCAGCCCCGGACTGCTGCGCGAGCAGTACTTC.

The chain uses TRBV27 and TRBJ2-1, with TRBD2 matching over 8 bases. Germline assignment: CDR1 MNHEY and CDR2 SMNVEV (reference sequence). The CDR3 contains 14 residues. V dropped 3 bases and J dropped 4; count of bases not matched to a gene: 2. In DNA, the CDR3 is TGTGCCAGCAGTTTCGCTAGCGGGTACAATGAGCAGTTCTTC. Translation gives CASSFASGYNEQFF.

As concerns this clone: The sample contains more than one DNA sequence encoding this CDR3. The V gene is TRBV5-6, the J gene TRBJ1-2; D gene ambiguous. CDR1 is SGHDT, CDR2 YYEEEE, per germline. This CDR3 is built from 12 residues. The germline V and J ends were trimmed by 1 base and 0 bases, with 1 base remaining between them. CDR3 protein: CASSLTNYGYTF. CDR3 nucleotide sequence: TGTGCCAGCAGCTTGACTAACTATGGCTACACCTTC.

This clone showed up just once. The chain recombines TRBV4-2 with TRBJ2-7; D unresolved. Germline V gene sequence: CDR1 LGHNA, CDR2 YNFKEQ. The V end was cut by 2 bases, the J end by 4 bases, with 6 bases between. The CDR3 contains 12 residues. The CDR3 protein is CASSQNRYEQYF. The CDR3 DNA follows: TGTGCCAGCAGCCAAAACCGTTACGAGCAGTACTTC.

This chain connects TRBV19 to TRBJ1-5, with 8 bases fitting TRBD1. This CDR3 spans 17 amino acids. Germline CDR1 and CDR2: LNHDA and SQIVND (reference sequence). J was trimmed by 0 bases and V by 7 bases; bases with no gene match: 11. The CDR3 sequence: CASNPDRGLSSNQPQHF. CDR3 in DNA: TGTGCCAGTAACCCCGACAGGGGACTTTCTAGCAATCAGCCCCAGCATTTT.

The chain has TRBV28 and TRBJ1-6; 7 positions match TRBD1. This CDR3 contains 14 residues. Germline-derived CDR1 and CDR2 are MDHEN and SYDVKM. The V gene end was trimmed by 5 bases and the J gene end by 10 bases; junction bases not matched to a gene: 8. The CDR3 DNA is TGTGCCAGCAGTATCCGGAGGGGGCTCTCACCCCTCCACTTT. It codes for CASSIRRGLSPLHF.

This clone has just one count. The chain employs TRBV5-6 and TRBJ2-7, with no clear D. V lost 0 bases and J lost 6, with 10 bases in between. The CDR3 covers 13 residues. The germline gives CDR1 SGHDT, CDR2 YYEEEE. The DNA of the CDR3 is TGTGCCAGCAGCTTGGGTGGGTGGGGCGAGCAGTACTTC. Residues: CASSLGGWGEQYF.

J is TRBJ1-2 and V is TRBV29-1, with D tentatively TRBD1 (6 bases). Germline V CDR1 and CDR2: SQVTM, ANQGSEA. CDR3 size: 13 residues. V was cut by 6 bases and J by 7 bases, with 18 bases left in between. DNA of the CDR3: TGCAGCGTCAGACAGGTATCGGGAGGTGGCTACACCTTC. It translates to CSVRQVSGGGYTF.

This clone was picked up one time. V usage is TRBV13 and J usage is TRBJ1-2; 7 nucleotides line up with TRBD1. Germline assignment: CDR1 PRHDT and CDR2 FYEKMQ (reference sequence). The CDR3 is made up of 15 amino acids. V trimming: 5 bases; J trimming: 6 bases; junction bases outside the gene matches: 12. The CDR3 DNA follows: TGTGCCAGCAGCCCCCGAAACAGGGGCCCGAATGGCTACACCTTC. This codes for CASSPRNRGPNGYTF.